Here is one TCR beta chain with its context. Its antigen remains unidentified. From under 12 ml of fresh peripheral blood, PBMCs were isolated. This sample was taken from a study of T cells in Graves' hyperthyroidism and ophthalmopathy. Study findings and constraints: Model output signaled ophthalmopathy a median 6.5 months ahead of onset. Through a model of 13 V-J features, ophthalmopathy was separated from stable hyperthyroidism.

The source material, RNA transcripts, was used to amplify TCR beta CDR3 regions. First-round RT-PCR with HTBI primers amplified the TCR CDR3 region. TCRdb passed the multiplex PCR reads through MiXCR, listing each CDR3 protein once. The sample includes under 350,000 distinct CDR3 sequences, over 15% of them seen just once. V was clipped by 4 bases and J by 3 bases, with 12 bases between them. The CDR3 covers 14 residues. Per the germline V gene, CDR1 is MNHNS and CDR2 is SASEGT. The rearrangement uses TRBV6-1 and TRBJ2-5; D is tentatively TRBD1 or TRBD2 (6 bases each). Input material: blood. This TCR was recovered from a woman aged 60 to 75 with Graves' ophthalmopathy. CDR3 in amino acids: CASSGRGPEETQYF. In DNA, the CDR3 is TGTGCCAGCAGTGGCCGGGGGCCTGAAGAGACCCAGTACTTC.